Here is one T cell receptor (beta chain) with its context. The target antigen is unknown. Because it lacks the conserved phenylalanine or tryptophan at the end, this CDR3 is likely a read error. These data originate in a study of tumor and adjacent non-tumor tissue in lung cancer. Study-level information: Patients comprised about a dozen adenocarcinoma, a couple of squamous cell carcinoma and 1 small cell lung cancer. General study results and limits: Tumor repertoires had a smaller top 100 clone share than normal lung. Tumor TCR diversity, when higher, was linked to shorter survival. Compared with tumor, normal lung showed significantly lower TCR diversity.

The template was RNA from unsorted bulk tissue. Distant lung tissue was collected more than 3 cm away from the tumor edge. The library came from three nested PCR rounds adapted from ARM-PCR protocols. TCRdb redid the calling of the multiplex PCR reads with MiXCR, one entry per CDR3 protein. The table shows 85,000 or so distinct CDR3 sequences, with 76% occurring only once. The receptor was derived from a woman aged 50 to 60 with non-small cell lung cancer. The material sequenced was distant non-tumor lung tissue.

CDR3 nucleotide sequence: TGTGCCAGCAATCCGGGACTAGAGATCAATGAGCAGTTCCTC. Protein product: CASNPGLEINEQFL. V is TRBV12-3 or TRBV12-4 and J is TRBJ2-1, with 8 bases lining up with TRBD2. J gave up 6 bases and V 7 bases, and 8 bases lay outside the gene matches. CDR3 length: 14 amino acids.